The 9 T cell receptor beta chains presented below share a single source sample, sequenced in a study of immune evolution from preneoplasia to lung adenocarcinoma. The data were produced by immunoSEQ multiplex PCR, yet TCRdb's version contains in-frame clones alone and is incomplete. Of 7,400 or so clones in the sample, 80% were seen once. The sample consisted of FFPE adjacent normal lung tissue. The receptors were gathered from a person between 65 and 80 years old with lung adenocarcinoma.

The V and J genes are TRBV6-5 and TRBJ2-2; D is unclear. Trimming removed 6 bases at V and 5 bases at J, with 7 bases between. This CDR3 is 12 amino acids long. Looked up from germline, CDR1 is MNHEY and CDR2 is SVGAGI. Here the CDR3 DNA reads TGTGCCAGCAGCCCTGTAACCGGGGAGCTGTTTTTT. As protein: CASSPVTGELFF.

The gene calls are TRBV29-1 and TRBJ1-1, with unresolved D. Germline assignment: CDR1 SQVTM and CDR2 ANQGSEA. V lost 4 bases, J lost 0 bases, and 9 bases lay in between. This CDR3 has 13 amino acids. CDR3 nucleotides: TGCAGCGTTGCGGCAGATATGAACACTGAAGCTTTCTTT. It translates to CSVAADMNTEAFF.

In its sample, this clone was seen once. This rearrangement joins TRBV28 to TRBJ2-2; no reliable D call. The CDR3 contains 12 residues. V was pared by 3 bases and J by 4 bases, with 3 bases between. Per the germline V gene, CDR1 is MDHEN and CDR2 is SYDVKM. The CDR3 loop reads CASSFLTGELFF. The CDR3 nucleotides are TGTGCCAGCAGTTTCCTCACCGGGGAGCTGTTTTTT.

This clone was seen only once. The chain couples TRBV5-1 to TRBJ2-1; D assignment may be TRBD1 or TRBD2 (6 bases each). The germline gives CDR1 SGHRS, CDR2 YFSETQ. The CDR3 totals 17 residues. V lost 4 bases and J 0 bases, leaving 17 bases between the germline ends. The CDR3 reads CASSRTGAQSSYNEQFF. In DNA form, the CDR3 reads TGCGCCAGCAGCAGGACGGGGGCCCAAAGCTCCTACAATGAGCAGTTCTTC. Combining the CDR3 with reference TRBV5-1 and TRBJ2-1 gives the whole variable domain KAGVTQTPRYLIKTRGQQVTLSCSPISGHRSVSWYQQTPGQGLQFLFEYFSETQRNKGNFPGRFSGRQFSNSRSEMNVSTLELGDSALYLCASSRTGAQSSYNEQFFGPGTRLTVL.

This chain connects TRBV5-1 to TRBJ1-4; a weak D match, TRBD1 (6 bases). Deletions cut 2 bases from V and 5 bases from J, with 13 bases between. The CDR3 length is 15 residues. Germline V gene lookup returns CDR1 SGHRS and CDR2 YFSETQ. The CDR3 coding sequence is TGCGCCAGCAGCTTAACAGGGTTGGTGAATGAAAAACTGTTTTTT. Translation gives CASSLTGLVNEKLFF.

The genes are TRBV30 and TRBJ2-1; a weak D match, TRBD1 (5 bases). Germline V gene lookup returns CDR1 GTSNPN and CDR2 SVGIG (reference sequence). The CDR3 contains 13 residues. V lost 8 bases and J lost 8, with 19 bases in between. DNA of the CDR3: TGTGCCCTTGTTAGTAGGACACCGCATGAGCAGTTCTTC. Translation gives CALVSRTPHEQFF. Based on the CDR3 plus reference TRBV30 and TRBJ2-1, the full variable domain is SQTIHQWPATLVQPVGSPLSLECTVEGTSNPNLYWYRQAAGRGLQLLFYSVGIGQISSEVPQNLSASRPQDRQFILSSKKLLLSDSGFYLCALVSRTPHEQFFGPGTRLTVL.

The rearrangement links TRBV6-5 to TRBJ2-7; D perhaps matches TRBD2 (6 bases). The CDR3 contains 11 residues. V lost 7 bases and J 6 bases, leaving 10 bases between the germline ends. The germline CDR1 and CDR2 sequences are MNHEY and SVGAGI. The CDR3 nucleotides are TGTGCCAGCACCAACGGGGGCGAGCAGTACTTC. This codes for CASTNGGEQYF.

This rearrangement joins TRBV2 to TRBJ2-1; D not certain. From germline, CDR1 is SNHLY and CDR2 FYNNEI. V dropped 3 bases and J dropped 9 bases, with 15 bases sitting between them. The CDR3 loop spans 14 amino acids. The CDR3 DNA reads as TGTGCCAGCAGTGAGTGGTCCGCCTCCGGTGAGCAGTTCTTC. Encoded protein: CASSEWSASGEQFF.

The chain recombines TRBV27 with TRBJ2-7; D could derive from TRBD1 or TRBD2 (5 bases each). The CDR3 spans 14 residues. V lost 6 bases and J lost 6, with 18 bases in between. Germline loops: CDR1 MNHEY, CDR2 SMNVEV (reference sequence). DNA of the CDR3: TGTGCCAGCAGCTCCGGGACGGCAAAATCCGAGCAGTACTTC. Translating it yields CASSSGTAKSEQYF.